These 16 T cell receptor beta chains came from one sample sequenced in a study of vaccination and CD4 T cells after COVID-19. Oncomine TCR Beta short-read sequencing was applied to DNA from cultured CD4+ T cells. TCRdb used MiXCR to reprocess the PCR reads, holding one entry per CDR3 protein. The table shows 4,400 or so distinct CDR3 sequences, with roughly a fifth occurring only once. Treatment here: roughly ten-day PBMC culture with coronavirus spike peptide pools or control peptides (ViraFEST assay). These receptors lack a known antigen. The sample consisted of CD4+ T cells from blood, cultured in vitro. The receptors here all came from a human donor who had recovered from COVID-19.

The chain links TRBV5-4 to TRBJ2-1, with 16 bases aligning to TRBD2. The ends lost 4 bases at V and 9 bases at J; junction bases unmatched: 7. This CDR3 region has 16 residues. Per germline, CDR1 SGHNT and CDR2 YYREEE (reference sequence). The CDR3 is CASSPGGTSGGAEQFF. The CDR3 region has the DNA TGTGCCAGCAGCCCTGGCGGGACTAGCGGGGGGGCTGAGCAGTTCTTC.

Remarks on this clonotype: A much bigger clone sits one base away, suggesting this may be a read error. This CDR3 fails to terminate in the conserved phenylalanine or tryptophan, so it likely reflects a read error. It is unclear where the CDR3 begins or ends on the DNA, so no DNA is shown, and the CDR3 is as TCRdb lists it. The chain joins TRBV30 to TRBJ1-5. The CDR3 is 13 amino acids in total, end residues counted. The germline V gene has CDR1 GTSNPN and CDR2 SVGIG (reference sequence). The CDR3 reads CAWSRSEGLLMHS.

This clonotype was seen more than once but under ten times. The rearrangement uses TRBV20-1 and TRBJ2-7; D tentatively fits TRBD1 or TRBD2 (5 bases each). The germline CDR1 and CDR2 sequences are DFQATT and SNEGSKA (reference sequence). This CDR3 is built from 14 residues. The ends were cut back, 0 bases at V and 8 bases at J, with 17 bases in the middle. The CDR3 DNA sequence: TGCAGTGCTAGAGATGAGGGGAAGAATGGAAAGCAGTACTTC. Translating gives CSARDEGKNGKQYF.

This clonotype is labeled medium-sized. V usage is TRBV10-3 and J usage is TRBJ2-5; D uncertain. The CDR3 loop spans 14 amino acids. Per germline, CDR1 ENHRY and CDR2 SYGVKD. V lost 0 bases, J lost 5 bases, and 10 bases lay in between. The CDR3 DNA sequence: TGTGCCATCAGTGAGTCGAACGGGCTGGAGACCCAGTACTTC. This codes for CAISESNGLETQYF.

This clonotype was counted between two and nine times. This chain connects TRBV12-3 or TRBV12-4 to TRBJ1-1; unclear D gene. V gave up 5 bases and J gave up 5 bases, with 15 bases separating them. CDR3 length equals 14 residues. CDR3 residues: CASSLRRFSTEAFF. CDR3 nucleotide sequence: TGTGCCAGCAGTCTAAGGAGGTTTAGTACTGAAGCTTTCTTT.

V and J are TRBV25-1 and TRBJ2-2; 9 bases fit TRBD1. The CDR3 consists of 18 residues. Trimming removed 4 bases from V and 4 bases from J; junction bases left unmatched: 13. CDR1 MGHDK and CDR2 SYGVNS come from the germline V gene. CDR3 sequence reads: CASSGFPGQGSGTGELFF. DNA for the CDR3: TGTGCCAGCAGTGGCTTCCCCGGACAGGGGTCGGGCACCGGGGAGCTGTTTTTT.

The chain carries TRBV6-1 and TRBJ1-1; no firm D call. V shed 8 bases and J shed 1 base, with 11 bases lying between them. CDR1 and CDR2 (germline): MNHNS, SASEGT. The CDR3 extends over 13 amino acids. CDR3: CASETQANTEAFF. For the CDR3, the DNA is TGTGCCAGCGAAACACAAGCGAACACTGAAGCTTTCTTT.

This clonotype showed up just a few times. The rearrangement joins TRBV7-9 to TRBJ1-1, with TRBD1 as a possible D gene (5 bases). V lost 5 bases, J lost 2 bases, and 18 bases lay in between. The CDR3 sequence is 16 residues long. Germline V gene lookup returns CDR1 SEHNR and CDR2 FQNEAQ (reference sequence). CDR3 sequence (DNA): TGTGCCAGCAGCGTAGGGACGCCCTCGGGTAACACTGAAGCTTTCTTT. Translated: CASSVGTPSGNTEAFF.

Only a few counts were recorded for this clonotype. This chain joins TRBV15 and TRBJ2-5; D uncertain. CDR1 is LNHNV and CDR2 is YYDKDF in the germline V gene (reference sequence). The CDR3 has 17 residues. The V end was cut by 0 bases, the J end by 5 bases, with 19 bases between. The CDR3 protein is CATSRDYGPAPGETQYF. The CDR3 DNA sequence: TGTGCCACCAGCAGAGATTACGGCCCAGCCCCCGGGGAGACCCAGTACTTC. Drawing the rest from reference TRBV15 and TRBJ2-5, the complete variable domain is DAMVIQNPRYQVTQFGKPVTLSCSQTLNHNVMYWYQQKSSQAPKLLFHYYDKDFNNEADTPDNFQSRRPNTSFCFLDIRSPGLGDTAMYLCATSRDYGPAPGETQYFGPGTRLLVL.

Sample share makes this clonotype medium-sized (0.01 to 0.1%). CDR3 nucleotides: TGTGCCAGCAGCTTAAGGTCGGGGAACGGTCGGCCCCAGCATTTT. It codes for CASSLRSGNGRPQHF. The genes are TRBV7-2 and TRBJ1-5; D is ambiguous. CDR3 size: 15 residues. Germline loops: CDR1 SGHTA, CDR2 FQGNSA. Trimming shortened V by 2 bases and J by 9 bases, and 17 bases separated the two germline ends.

The sample holds a few counts of this clonotype. The chain is built from TRBV21-1 and TRBJ2-7. TRBV21-1 corresponds to a pseudogene. The CDR3 consists of 16 residues. CDR3 region: CASSKVDGMVSYEQYF. In DNA, the CDR3 is TGTGCCAGCAGCAAAGTAGATGGGATGGTCTCCTACGAGCAGTACTTC.

The V call is TRBV7-9, the J call TRBJ1-5, with D possibly TRBD1 on 6 matching bases. CDR1 SEHNR and CDR2 FQNEAQ come from the germline V gene (reference sequence). CDR3 size: 14 residues. Trimming removed 5 bases at V and 7 bases at J, with 15 bases between. DNA of the CDR3: TGTGCCAGCAGCCCTAAAAACAGGGACCAGCCCCAGCATTTT. Translated, it gives CASSPKNRDQPQHF.

This chain uses TRBV5-4 with TRBJ2-3; either TRBD1 or TRBD2 may fit D (6 bases each). The CDR3 totals 14 residues. The germline CDR1 and CDR2 sequences are SGHNT and YYREEE (reference sequence). V lost 2 bases and J 2 bases, leaving 9 bases between the germline ends. The CDR3 DNA reads as TGTGCCAGCAGCTTTGGGGGGCTCACAGATACGCAGTATTTT. Its protein product is CASSFGGLTDTQYF.

The chain recombines TRBV2 with TRBJ2-3; D gene ambiguous. The CDR3 covers 12 residues. Germline V gene lookup returns CDR1 SNHLY and CDR2 FYNNEI. V shed 7 bases and J shed 1 base, with 6 bases lying between them. The CDR3 bases are TGTGCCAGCAATGTGGGCACAGATACGCAGTATTTT. This codes for CASNVGTDTQYF.

The CDR3 loop is CASSRDREAKLFF. CDR3 DNA sequence: TGTGCCAGCAGCCGGGACAGGGAGGCAAAACTGTTTTTT. J is TRBJ1-4 and V is TRBV6-2 or TRBV6-3, with TRBD1 matching 9 bases. The CDR3 has 13 amino acids. V shed 6 bases and J 10 bases; nucleotides not matched to a gene: 6. CDR1 is MNHEY, CDR2 SVGEGT, per germline.

The chain is built from TRBV10-3 and TRBJ1-1; D gene ambiguous. The V end was cut by 4 bases, the J end by 4 bases, with 16 bases between. There are 15 residues in the CDR3. Germline CDR1 and CDR2: ENHRY and SYGVKD. CDR3: CAISATTSRGTEAFF. As DNA, the CDR3 is TGTGCCATCAGTGCTACCACCTCGCGGGGCACTGAAGCTTTCTTT.